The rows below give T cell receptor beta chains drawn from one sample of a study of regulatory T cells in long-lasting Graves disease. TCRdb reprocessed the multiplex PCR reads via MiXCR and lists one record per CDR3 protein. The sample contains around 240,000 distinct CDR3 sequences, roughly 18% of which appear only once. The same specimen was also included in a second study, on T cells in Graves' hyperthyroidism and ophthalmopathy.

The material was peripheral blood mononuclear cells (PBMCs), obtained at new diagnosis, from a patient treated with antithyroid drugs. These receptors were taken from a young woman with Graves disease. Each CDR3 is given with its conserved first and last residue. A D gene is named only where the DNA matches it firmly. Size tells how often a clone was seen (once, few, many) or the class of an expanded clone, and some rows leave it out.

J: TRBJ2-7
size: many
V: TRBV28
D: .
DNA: TGTGCCAGCAGTTTATCAATTCGACCCAGTCCCTCCTACGAGCAGTACTTC
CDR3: CASSLSIRPSPSYEQYF

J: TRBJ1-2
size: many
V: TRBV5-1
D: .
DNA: TGCGCCAGCAGCTTGGCGCAGGGTTGGGGCTACACCTTC
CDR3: CASSLAQGWGYTF

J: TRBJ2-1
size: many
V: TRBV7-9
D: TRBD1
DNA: TGTGCCAGCAGCGTAGGAGGACAGGGGCGCGAGCAGTTCTTC
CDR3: CASSVGGQGREQFF

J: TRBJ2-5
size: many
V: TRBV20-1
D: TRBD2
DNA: TGCAGTGCTAGATCGCCGACTAGCGGGGGGGGGACCCAGTACTTC
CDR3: CSARSPTSGGGTQYF

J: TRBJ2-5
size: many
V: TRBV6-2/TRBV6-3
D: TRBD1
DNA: TGTGCCAGCAGGGGGGACAGGGGCCATGGGGAGACCCAGTACTTC
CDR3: CASRGDRGHGETQYF

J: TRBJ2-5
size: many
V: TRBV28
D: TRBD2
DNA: TGTGCCAGCAGTTTAACTAGCGAGGAGACCCAGTACTTC
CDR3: CASSLTSEETQYF

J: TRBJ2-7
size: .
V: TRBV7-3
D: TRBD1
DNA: TGTGCCAGCAGCCGGAGGGGGGGGACAGGGTGGTACGAGCAGTACTTC
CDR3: CASSRRGGTGWYEQYF

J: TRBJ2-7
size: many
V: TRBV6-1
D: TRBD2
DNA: TGTGCCAGCAGGGGACTAGCGGGGGCCACCTACGAGCAGTACTTC
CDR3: CASRGLAGATYEQYF

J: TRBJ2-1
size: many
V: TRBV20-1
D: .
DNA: TGCAGTGCTAAAGGGGGTTCCTACAATGAGCAGTTCTTC
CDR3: CSAKGGSYNEQFF

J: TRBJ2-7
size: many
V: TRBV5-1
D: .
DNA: TGCGCCAGCAGCTTGTGGTTGGGGTTTTCGGGCAGGCTAACCTACGAGCAGTACTTC
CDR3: CASSLWLGFSGRLTYEQYF

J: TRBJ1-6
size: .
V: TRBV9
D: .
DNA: TGTGCCAGCAGCGTATCGCAGGCCAATTCACCCCTCCACTTT
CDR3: CASSVSQANSPLHF

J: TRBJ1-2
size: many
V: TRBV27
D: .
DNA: TGTGCCAGCAGTGACCACAGGGCGCGCGGCTACACCTTC
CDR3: CASSDHRARGYTF

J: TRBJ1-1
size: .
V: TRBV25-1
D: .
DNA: TGTGCCAGCAGTGGGGGCCCGAACACTGAAGCTTTCTTT
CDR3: CASSGGPNTEAFF

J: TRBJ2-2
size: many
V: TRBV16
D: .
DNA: TGTGCCAGCAGCCCTACAGGGAAAGGCGGGGAGCTGTTTTTT
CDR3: CASSPTGKGGELFF

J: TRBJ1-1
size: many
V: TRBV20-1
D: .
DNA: TGCAGTGCTAGCCCGCGCTCGAACACTGAAGCTTTCTTT
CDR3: CSASPRSNTEAFF

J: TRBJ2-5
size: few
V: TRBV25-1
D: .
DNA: TGTGCCAGCAGTGAAGGGGGGGGGCGGGAGACCCAGTACTTC
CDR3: CASSEGGGRETQYF

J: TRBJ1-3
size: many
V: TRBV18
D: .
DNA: TGTGCCAGCTCGGACGGGACTGGAAACACCATATATTTT
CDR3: CASSDGTGNTIYF

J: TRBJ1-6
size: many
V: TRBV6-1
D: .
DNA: TGTGCCAGCAGTCCCAGCGCGGGGAGTTCACCCCTCCACTTT
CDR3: CASSPSAGSSPLHF

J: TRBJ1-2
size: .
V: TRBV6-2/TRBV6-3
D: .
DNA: TGTGCCAGCAGGTCCGGGGCGGAATCTAACTATGGCTACACCTTC
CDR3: CASRSGAESNYGYTF

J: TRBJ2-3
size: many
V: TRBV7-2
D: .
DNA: TGTGCCAGCAGCTTACAGCGGGATACGCAGTATTTT
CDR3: CASSLQRDTQYF

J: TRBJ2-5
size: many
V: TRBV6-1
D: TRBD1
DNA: TGTGCCAGCAGTGAATGGGACAGGGTTTGGGAGACCCAGTACTTC
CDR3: CASSEWDRVWETQYF

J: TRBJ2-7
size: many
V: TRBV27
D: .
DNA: TGTGCCAGCAGTTTTGGGTGGACAGATCCCTACGAGCAGTACTTC
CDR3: CASSFGWTDPYEQYF

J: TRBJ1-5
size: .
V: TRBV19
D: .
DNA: TGTGCCAGTAGTATCATACGGGACAATCAGCCCCAGCATTTT
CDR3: CASSIIRDNQPQHF

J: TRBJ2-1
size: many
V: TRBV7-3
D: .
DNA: TGTGCCAGCAGCTTAATCGTTGGAGTAGGTGGTCAGTTCTTC
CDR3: CASSLIVGVGGQFF

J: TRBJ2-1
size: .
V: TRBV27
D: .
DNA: TGTGCCAGCATGAGCGATCTTCAATCCTACAATGAGCAGTTCTTC
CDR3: CASMSDLQSYNEQFF

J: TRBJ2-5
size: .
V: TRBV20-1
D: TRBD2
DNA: TGCAGTGCTAGAGAACTAGCGGGGGCCCAAGAGACCCAGTACTTC
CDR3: CSARELAGAQETQYF

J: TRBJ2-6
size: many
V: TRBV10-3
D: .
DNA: TGTGCCATCAGTGAGTTTGGTTCCTCTGGGGCCAACGTCCTGACTTTC
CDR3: CAISEFGSSGANVLTF

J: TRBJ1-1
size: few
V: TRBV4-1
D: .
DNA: TGCGCCAGCAGCCAAGATCGTAGTGATAACAAAGCTTTCTTT
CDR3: CASSQDRSDNKAFF

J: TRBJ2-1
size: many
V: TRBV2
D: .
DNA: TGTGCCAGCACTTCCCCTGGCAATGAGCAGTTCTTC
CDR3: CASTSPGNEQFF

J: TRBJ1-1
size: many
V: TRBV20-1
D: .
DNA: TGCAGTGCCCCTGGATCAGACACTGAAGCTTTCTTT
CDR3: CSAPGSDTEAFF

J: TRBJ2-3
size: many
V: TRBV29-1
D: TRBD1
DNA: TGCAGCGTTGAGAACAGGGGGTCCACAGATACGCAGTATTTT
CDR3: CSVENRGSTDTQYF

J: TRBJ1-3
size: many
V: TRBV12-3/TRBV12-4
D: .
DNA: TGTGCCAGCAGCCGTGGACTAACCTCTGGAAACACCATATATTTT
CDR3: CASSRGLTSGNTIYF

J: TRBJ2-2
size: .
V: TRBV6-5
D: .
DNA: TGTGCCAGCAGTTCGGACTTCTACACCGGGGAGCTGTTTTTT
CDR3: CASSSDFYTGELFF

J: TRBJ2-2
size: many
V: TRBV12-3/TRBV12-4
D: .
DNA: TGTGCCAGCAGTTTGGGGTCCGGGGAGCTGTTTTTT
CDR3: CASSLGSGELFF

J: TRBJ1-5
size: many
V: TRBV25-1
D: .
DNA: TGTGCCAGCAGTGAATTAGGGCATCAGCCCCAGCATTTT
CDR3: CASSELGHQPQHF

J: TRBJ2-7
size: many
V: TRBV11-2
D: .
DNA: TGTGCCAGCAGCTTAGGACAGAGCTACTACGAGCAGTACTTC
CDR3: CASSLGQSYYEQYF

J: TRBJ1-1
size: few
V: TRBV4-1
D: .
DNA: TGCGCCAGCAGCCAAGGGACACACACTGAAGCTTTCTTT
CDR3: CASSQGTHTEAFF

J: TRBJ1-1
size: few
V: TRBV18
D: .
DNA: TGTGCCAGCTCCCGGTCGAGAGGGGAAAACGCTGAAGCTTTCTTT
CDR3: CASSRSRGENAEAFF

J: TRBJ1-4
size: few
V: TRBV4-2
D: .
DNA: TGTGCCAGCAGCCAAGATGGGACGAGGGGCGGATACTTGGCTGAAAAACTGTTTTTT
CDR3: CASSQDGTRGGYLAEKLFF

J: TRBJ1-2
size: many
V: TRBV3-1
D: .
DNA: TGTGCCAGCAGCCAAGATGGGGGGGTTACGGGGAGCTATGGCTACACCTTC
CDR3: CASSQDGGVTGSYGYTF

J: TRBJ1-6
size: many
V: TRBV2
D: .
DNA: TGTGCCAGCACCATGAGGGTAAATCGTGATAATTCACCCCTCCACTTT
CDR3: CASTMRVNRDNSPLHF

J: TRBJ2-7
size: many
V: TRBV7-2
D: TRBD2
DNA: TGTGCCAGCAGCTCGGGTAGCGGGGGGTCCGACGAGCAGTACTTC
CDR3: CASSSGSGGSDEQYF

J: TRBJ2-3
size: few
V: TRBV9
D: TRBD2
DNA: TGTGCCAGCAGCGCCACCGGGAGGGCAGATACGCAGTATTTT
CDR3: CASSATGRADTQYF

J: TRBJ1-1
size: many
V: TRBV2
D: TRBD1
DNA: TGTGCCAGCAGCAAGGACAGGGGGAACACTGAAGCTTTCTTT
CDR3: CASSKDRGNTEAFF

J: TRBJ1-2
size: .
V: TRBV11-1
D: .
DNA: TGTGCCAGCAGCGCGCCGGGACATGATTTTCCTGGCTACACCTTC
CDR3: CASSAPGHDFPGYTF

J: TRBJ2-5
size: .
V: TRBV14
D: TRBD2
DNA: TGTGCCAGCAGCCCTTTTGCGGGGGAAGAGACCCAGTACTTC
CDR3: CASSPFAGEETQYF

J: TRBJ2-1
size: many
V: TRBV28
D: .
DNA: TGTGCCAGCGGGGTCCGGGGCTTTGGAGGAGTTCATGAGCAGTTCTTC
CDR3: CASGVRGFGGVHEQFF

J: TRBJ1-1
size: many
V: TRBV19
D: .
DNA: TGTGCCAGTAGCCCCGGGACACCTACTGAAGCTTTCTTT
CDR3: CASSPGTPTEAFF

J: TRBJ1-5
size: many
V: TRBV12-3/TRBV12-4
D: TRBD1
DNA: TGTGCCAGCAGTCTCCAGACAGGGGTTGGGCAGCCCCAGCATTTT
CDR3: CASSLQTGVGQPQHF